The 18 T cell receptor beta chains below all came from one sample that was sequenced in a study of beta chain features in type 1 diabetes. Investigators reverse transcribed all isolated RNA, so they sequenced expressed TCRB transcripts. Clones were read by immunoSEQ multiplex PCR, and TCRdb kept only the in-frame ones, dropping some. The sample includes 300,000 to 350,000 clones, 7.5% to 9% of them seen just once. Source material: central memory CD4+ T cells from blood. The receptors were sampled from a woman younger than 30 in good health.

The chain links TRBV21-1 to TRBJ2-7; TRBD2, the D gene given by the table, was not confirmed from the DNA. TRBV21-1 is a pseudogene. This CDR3 spans 15 amino acids. CDR3 amino acids: CASSLGPSGTYEQYF. The CDR3 region has the DNA TGTGCCAGCAGTTTAGGGCCTAGCGGGACCTACGAGCAGTACTTC.

This clone was detected only a few times. This chain joins TRBV6-1 and TRBJ1-5, with a weak D call TRBD1 (5 bases). CDR3 length equals 15 residues. V shed 4 bases and J shed 1 base, with 11 bases lying between them. The germline gives CDR1 MNHNS, CDR2 SASEGT. CDR3 sequence (DNA): TGTGCCAGCAGTGGGAGGGGCCGAAGCAATCAGCCCCAGCATTTT. Encoded protein: CASSGRGRSNQPQHF.

The chain joins TRBV7-9 to TRBJ1-2; the match to TRBD1 covers 8 bases. Trimming at V came to 4 bases and at J to 3 bases, leaving 16 bases not matched to a gene. This CDR3 has 18 residues. Germline values: CDR1 SEHNR, CDR2 FQNEAQ (reference sequence). This CDR3 is CASSYTPGQANAYYGYTF. The CDR3 DNA follows: TGTGCCAGCAGCTATACTCCGGGACAGGCGAATGCATACTATGGCTACACCTTC.

The chain links TRBV5-1 to TRBJ1-1; D not certain. CDR3 length: 14 amino acids. The germline V gene encodes CDR1 SGHRS and CDR2 YFSETQ. V was cut by 0 bases and J by 0 bases, with 6 bases left in between. The CDR3 nucleotides are TGCGCCAGCAGCTTGGATATCATGAACACTGAAGCTTTCTTT. This translates into CASSLDIMNTEAFF.

Comments on this clone: One base separates it from a far larger clone, so it is likely a read error. This CDR3 is also generated by other DNA sequences in the sample. The chain links TRBV5-1 to TRBJ2-3; TRBD1 matches 10 bases. Germline CDR1 reads SGHRS; CDR2 reads YFSETQ. The V segment lost 4 bases and the J segment 4 bases; nucleotides outside the gene matches: 3. This CDR3 comprises 14 residues. The chain's CDR3 is CASSQGQGADTQYF. CDR3 DNA sequence: TGCGCCAGCAGCCAAGGACAGGGGGCAGATACGCAGTATTTT.

This clone has just a few counts. The chain carries TRBV29-1 and TRBJ2-2; 9 bases are a match to TRBD2. The germline V gene has CDR1 SQVTM and CDR2 ANQGSEA. Trimming removed 0 bases from V and 7 bases from J; junction bases left unmatched: 12. The CDR3 is made up of 17 amino acids. The CDR3 sequence: CSVEDRASGIKNGELFF. The CDR3 nucleotides are TGCAGCGTTGAAGATCGAGCTAGCGGGATCAAAAACGGGGAGCTGTTTTTT.

The chain uses TRBV6-5 and TRBJ2-6, with TRBD2 matching over 7 bases. V shed 4 bases, J shed 4 bases, and the junction held 4 bases outside the gene matches. This CDR3 has 15 residues. Germline CDR1 MNHEY, CDR2 SVGAGI. The CDR3 DNA reads as TGTGCCAGCAGTTCGGCGGGAGCCGGGGCCAACGTCCTGACTTTC. This gives the protein CASSSAGAGANVLTF.

The table lists this clone with many counts. This sample includes further DNA sequences coding for the same CDR3. This chain links TRBV9 with TRBJ2-1; D gene unclear. Germline V lookup: CDR1 SGDLS, CDR2 YYNGEE. This CDR3 region has 15 residues. Trimming shortened V by 1 base and J by 3 bases, and 11 bases separated the two germline ends. The CDR3: CASSVQVASYNEQFF. DNA for the CDR3: TGTGCCAGCAGCGTACAGGTCGCCAGCTACAATGAGCAGTTCTTC.

The chain recombines TRBV6-5 with TRBJ2-2; D may be TRBD1 or TRBD2 (6 bases each). The length of the CDR3 is 15 residues. CDR1 MNHEY and CDR2 SVGAGI come from the germline V gene. Trimming shortened V by 6 bases and J by 4 bases, and 15 bases separated the two germline ends. The CDR3 protein is CASRSGQRATGELFF. In nucleotides, the CDR3 is TGTGCCAGCAGAAGTGGACAGCGGGCCACCGGGGAGCTGTTTTTT.

This clone came up many times. The chain joins TRBV2 to TRBJ2-6; D is undetermined. The CDR3 covers 13 residues. Germline loops: CDR1 SNHLY, CDR2 FYNNEI. The V and J ends lost 8 bases and 1 base respectively, with 6 bases between them. The CDR3 protein is CASELSGANVLTF. The CDR3 DNA reads TGTGCCAGCGAGTTATCTGGGGCCAACGTCCTGACTTTC.

J is TRBJ2-1 and V is TRBV18, with a tentative D call TRBD2 (5 bases). Per the germline V gene, CDR1 is KGHSH and CDR2 is LQKENI. There are 15 residues in the CDR3. The V and J ends lost 0 bases and 9 bases respectively, with 15 bases between them. The CDR3 is CASSPPSTVRGEQFF. The CDR3 DNA reads as TGTGCCAGCTCACCACCTAGTACTGTACGGGGTGAGCAGTTCTTC.

On this clone itself: The identical CDR3 is also encoded by other nucleotide sequences in the sample. J is TRBJ1-5 and V is TRBV18; 7 bases are a match to TRBD1. Per the germline V gene, CDR1 is KGHSH and CDR2 is LQKENI. Trimming cost V 2 bases and J 3 bases; bases outside gene matches: 1. The CDR3 covers 14 residues. The CDR3 DNA follows: TGTGCCAGCTCACCAGGGACAGCCAATCAGCCCCAGCATTTT. It codes for CASSPGTANQPQHF.

This clone showed up just a few times. This rearrangement joins TRBV18 to TRBJ1-1; possible D gene TRBD1, 6 bases. With 3 bases removed from V and 7 bases from J, the gap between germline ends came to 9 bases. This CDR3 comprises 12 residues. Germline CDR1 and CDR2: KGHSH and LQKENI. The DNA of the CDR3 is TGTGCCAGCTCACCGACAGGTATTGAAGCTTTCTTT. Translation: CASSPTGIEAFF.

The chain combines TRBV25-1 with TRBJ2-2, with D tentatively TRBD1 or TRBD2 (5 bases each). V was clipped by 6 bases and J by 0 bases, with 11 bases between them. Per the germline V gene, CDR1 is MGHDK and CDR2 is SYGVNS. This CDR3 region has 15 residues. For the CDR3, the DNA is TGTGCCAGCAGCCTGGGACCTACGAACACCGGGGAGCTGTTTTTT. Translation: CASSLGPTNTGELFF.

This chain uses TRBV7-9 with TRBJ2-7; 10 positions agree with TRBD2. CDR3 length: 13 residues. The V and J ends lost 5 bases and 4 bases, in that order; junction bases with no gene match: 2. The germline gives CDR1 SEHNR, CDR2 FQNEAQ (reference sequence). In DNA, the CDR3 is TGTGCCAGCAGCCGGACTAGCGGATACGAGCAGTACTTC. Amino acid sequence: CASSRTSGYEQYF.

This clone was found many times. This chain uses TRBV29-1 with TRBJ1-1; 7 positions match TRBD1. The CDR3 length is 14 residues. With V trimmed by 6 bases and J by 1 base, 8 bases remained unmatched. Germline V gives CDR1 SQVTM, CDR2 ANQGSEA. CDR3 in DNA: TGCAGCGTGAAGGGGGCAAATGGGAACACTGAAGCTTTCTTT. Amino acid sequence: CSVKGANGNTEAFF. Together with reference TRBV29-1 and TRBJ1-1, the CDR3 gives the full variable domain: SAVISQKPSRDICQRGTSLTIQCQVDSQVTMMFWYRQQPGQSLTLIATANQGSEATYESGFVIDKFPISRPNLTFSTLTVSNMSPEDSSIYLCSVKGANGNTEAFFGQGTRLTVV.

This clone was picked up many times. The chain is built from TRBV11-3 and TRBJ2-1; D remains unclear. The CDR3 has 14 amino acids. Germline V gene lookup returns CDR1 SGHNT and CDR2 YENEEA. The V end was cut by 3 bases, the J end by 6 bases, with 12 bases between. The CDR3, as DNA: TGTGCCAGCAGCTTTAACTCCGACTCCAATGAGCAGTTCTTC. Translation gives CASSFNSDSNEQFF.

The chain links TRBV2 to TRBJ2-2, with D possibly TRBD1 on 5 matching bases. V lost 7 bases to trimming and J lost 6 bases, with 12 bases between them. Looked up from germline, CDR1 is SNHLY and CDR2 is FYNNEI. CDR3 size: 13 residues. CDR3 DNA: TGTGCCAGCAAACAGGTCAGAGCCGGGGAGCTGTTTTTT. This encodes CASKQVRAGELFF.